This is a list of T cell receptor beta chains from one sample in a study of shared clonotypes between healthy human individuals. Measured with immunoSEQ multiplex PCR; TCRdb has only the in-frame clones, and not every one. The sample consists of about 600,000 clones, approximately 97% of them appearing once. The sequencing input was naive CD4+ T cells sorted from blood. These receptors were collected from a woman aged 25-40 years in good health. Both conserved end residues are part of each CDR3. The D gene is left open where the match is weak. Only some rows state a clone size, as once, few, many or a class for expanded clones.

V gene: TRBV5-1
J gene: TRBJ2-7
CDR3 length: 14
clone size: NA
D gene: NA
CDR3 protein: CASSESVQSYEQYF
CDR3 DNA: TGCGCCAGCAGCGAGTCAGTCCAGAGCTACGAGCAGTACTTC

V gene: TRBV2
J gene: TRBJ1-5
CDR3 length: 9
clone size: NA
D gene: NA
CDR3 protein: CASGQPQHF
CDR3 DNA: TGTGCCAGCGGACAGCCCCAGCATTTT

V gene: TRBV27
J gene: TRBJ2-5
CDR3 length: 13
clone size: once
D gene: TRBD2
CDR3 protein: CASKGTSSETQYF
CDR3 DNA: TGTGCCAGCAAAGGGACTAGTAGTGAGACCCAGTACTTC

V gene: TRBV5-1
J gene: TRBJ1-5
CDR3 length: 14
clone size: NA
D gene: NA
CDR3 protein: CASSETGGNQPQHF
CDR3 DNA: TGCGCCAGCAGCGAAACGGGGGGCAATCAGCCCCAGCATTTT

V gene: TRBV28
J gene: TRBJ2-1
CDR3 length: 15
clone size: NA
D gene: NA
CDR3 protein: CASSLVPFIDNEQFF
CDR3 DNA: TGTGCCAGCAGTTTGGTCCCCTTCATCGACAATGAGCAGTTCTTC

V gene: TRBV27
J gene: TRBJ1-1
CDR3 length: 15
clone size: NA
D gene: TRBD1
CDR3 protein: CASSSPGGWDTEAFF
CDR3 DNA: TGTGCCAGCAGTTCTCCAGGGGGTTGGGACACTGAAGCTTTCTTT

V gene: TRBV28
J gene: TRBJ2-7
CDR3 length: 13
clone size: NA
D gene: NA
CDR3 protein: CASMVWDWSEQYF
CDR3 DNA: TGTGCCAGCATGGTTTGGGATTGGAGCGAGCAGTACTTC

V gene: TRBV5-1
J gene: TRBJ1-2
CDR3 length: 14
clone size: NA
D gene: TRBD1
CDR3 protein: CASSRGQGHRGYTF
CDR3 DNA: TGCGCCAGCAGCAGGGGACAGGGCCATCGCGGCTACACCTTC

V gene: TRBV10-2
J gene: TRBJ2-5
CDR3 length: 17
clone size: NA
D gene: NA
CDR3 protein: CASSVPAGTEYQETQYF
CDR3 DNA: TGCGCCAGCAGCGTACCCGCCGGGACCGAATACCAAGAGACCCAGTACTTC

V gene: TRBV10-1
J gene: TRBJ2-3
CDR3 length: 14
clone size: NA
D gene: NA
CDR3 protein: CASSGRRPGDTQYF
CDR3 DNA: TGCGCCAGCAGCGGAAGGCGGCCTGGGGATACGCAGTATTTT

V gene: TRBV7-3
J gene: TRBJ2-2
CDR3 length: 16
clone size: NA
D gene: TRBD2
CDR3 protein: CASSLMASGNTGELFF
CDR3 DNA: TGTGCCAGCAGCTTAATGGCTAGCGGAAACACCGGGGAGCTGTTTTTT

V gene: TRBV2
J gene: TRBJ2-2
CDR3 length: 13
clone size: NA
D gene: TRBD1
CDR3 protein: CASRGGFTGELFF
CDR3 DNA: TGTGCCAGCAGAGGGGGCTTCACCGGGGAGCTGTTTTTT